This T cell receptor (beta chain) derives from a study of blood T cell repertoires in COVID-19. Overall study context: Whether acute or convalescent, the COVID-19 samples came from the United States, Italy and Spain.

Germline CDR1 reads SEHNR; CDR2 reads FQNEAQ (reference sequence). The germline V and J ends were trimmed by 1 base and 9 bases, with 10 bases remaining between them. This CDR3 has 13 residues. In the study's own analysis: Counts of nucleated cells, estimated from reference gene primer amplification, were obtained. TCRdb's copy holds only in-frame clones and misses some; the assay was immunoSEQ multiplex PCR. Clone size and the V and J calls come from that table; the DNA yielded D and trimming. The sample records some 300,000 clones, around nine tenths being singletons. Individuals drawn from about 26 US areas were about 18 to 89 years old. Donors in Cohort 3 counted as recovered after two negative PCRs, clearance, or symptom resolution.

The sample comprised PBMCs or T cells enriched from blood (not recorded which). V usage is TRBV7-9 and J usage is TRBJ2-1; D possibly corresponds to TRBD1 (5 bases). This TCR was recovered from a woman younger than 45 who had recovered from COVID-19. CDR3 sequence: CASSLGGWGEQFF. CDR3 nucleotide sequence: TGTGCCAGCAGCTTAGGGGGCTGGGGTGAGCAGTTCTTC.